This T cell receptor (beta chain) was retrieved from a study of CD8 T cells in Susac syndrome. RNA was extracted with the RNeasy kit, and a quantity of roughly 0.5 to 1 ug was reverse transcribed using random hexamers. From the immunoSEQ multiplex PCR reads, TCRdb called clonotypes with MiXCR, one entry per CDR3 protein. The data contain approximately 190,000 distinct CDR3 sequences, around 96% of them singletons. This CDR3 has 14 residues. V lost 4 bases to trimming and J lost 3 bases, with 15 bases between them. Germline V gives CDR1 SQVTM, CDR2 ANQGSEA. Stable or active relapsing-remitting multiple sclerosis, untreated and meeting revised McDonald criteria, defined the controls.

The sequence was obtained from a human donor with multiple sclerosis. The sequenced sample consisted of CD4+ T cells from PBMCs. This sequence joins TRBV29-1 and TRBJ1-2; D possibly corresponds to TRBD1 (5 bases). In nucleotides, the CDR3 is TGCAGCGTTGGGCACCTCAGAGGGGACTATGGCTACACCTTC. It translates to CSVGHLRGDYGYTF.